This T cell receptor beta chain was observed in a study of long-term antiretroviral therapy in people with HIV. This clone occurred once. In each sample, about 0.9-10 million cryopreserved PBMC were present before DNA extraction. Survey-level resolution applied to immunoSEQ assay v3.0. Profiled with immunoSEQ multiplex PCR; TCRdb holds only in-frame clones, not every one. In the table there are some 35,000 clones, around 94% of which are singletons. Sequenced here: unsorted PBMCs, sampled about 5.1 years after starting antiretroviral therapy. The clonotype was recovered from a woman aged 45-65 years with HIV.

CDR3: CASSLSDTQYF. Written as DNA, the CDR3 is TGTGCCAGCAGCTTGTCGGATACGCAGTATTTT. V gene TRBV5-6 combines with J gene TRBJ2-3; D is unclear. The CDR3 is made up of 11 amino acids. V dropped 1 base and J dropped 6 bases, with 3 bases sitting between them. Per germline, CDR1 SGHDT and CDR2 YYEEEE.